This is a list of T cell receptor beta chains from one sample in a study of cytomegalovirus exposure and HLA in healthy donors. This table comes from immunoSEQ multiplex PCR, and its TCRdb copy is limited to in-frame clones, with some not included. The sample has around 260,000 clones; 90% are singletons. Sequences were obtained from PBMCs. All receptors derive from a woman in her twenties or thirties in good health and CMV-seronegative. CDR3s include the opening cysteine and the closing phenylalanine or tryptophan. The D gene is left open where the match is weak. Only part of the rows carry a size: once, few, many, or a class if the clone is expanded.

j_call v_call clone_size d_call cdr3_nt cdr3_aa
TRBJ2-1 TRBV13 . . TGTGCCAGCAGCTCCACAGGGCTAGCGGCCCATGAGCAGTTCTTC CASSSTGLAAHEQFF
TRBJ2-1 TRBV10-2 . . TGCGCCAGCAAGGACGGGTCTTACAATGAGCAGTTCTTC CASKDGSYNEQFF
TRBJ2-3 TRBV29-1 . . TGCAGCGTAGTCAGGACGACCCAAATTCAAGATACGCAGTATTTT CSVVRTTQIQDTQYF
TRBJ2-3 TRBV7-3 . . TGTGCCAGCAGCCAGGGTCTGGGACCGTACACAGATACGCAGTATTTT CASSQGLGPYTDTQYF
TRBJ2-1 TRBV4-2 . . TGTGCCAGCAGCCAAGCCGGGACCCAGATAGATGAGCAGTTCTTC CASSQAGTQIDEQFF
TRBJ1-5 TRBV19 . TRBD1 TGTGCCAGTGTGGACAGGGACAGGGGGGGCAATCAGCCCCAGCATTTT CASVDRDRGGNQPQHF
TRBJ2-1 TRBV5-4 . TRBD2 TGTGCCAGCAGCTTTTCGCTAGCGGGAGGGGAGCAGTTCTTC CASSFSLAGGEQFF
TRBJ2-7 TRBV4-2 . . TGTGCCAGCAGCCCCCGAGGGGGTAGCGGCTCCTACGAGCAGTACTTC CASSPRGGSGSYEQYF
TRBJ2-5 TRBV5-6 once . TGTGCCAGCAGCTTCGGCCGGGCAGGGGTGAGAATTCAAGAGACCCAGTACTTC CASSFGRAGVRIQETQYF
TRBJ1-2 TRBV5-1 . . TGCGCCAGCAGCTGGACCCTTAATGCGATGCGTAATGGCTACACCTTC CASSWTLNAMRNGYTF
TRBJ2-2 TRBV5-1 . TRBD1 TGCGCCAGCAGCCCTGGAGGGACAGGCCCCGGAGAGGAGCTGTTTTTT CASSPGGTGPGEELFF
TRBJ2-3 TRBV10-2 . TRBD2 TGCGCCAGCAGTGCCGGGACTAGCGGGAGAGAATATACGCAGTATTTT CASSAGTSGREYTQYF
TRBJ2-3 TRBV4-1 . TRBD1 TGCGCCAGCAGCCCCGCCGGGACAGTCTCAAGAGATACGCAGTATTTT CASSPAGTVSRDTQYF
TRBJ1-1 TRBV4-2 . TRBD1 TGTGCCAGCAGCAGGGACAGGGAACCACTGAAGGCTTTCTTT CASSRDREPLKAFF
TRBJ1-2 TRBV30 . TRBD1 TGTGCCTGGAACAGGGGAGATGGCTACACCTTC CAWNRGDGYTF
TRBJ2-2 TRBV9 once TRBD2 TGTGCCAGCAGCGTACCAGCGGGGCTAGACCTGGATTATACCGGGGAGCTGTTTTTT CASSVPAGLDLDYTGELFF
TRBJ1-2 TRBV30 . . TGTGCCTGGAGTGTGGGGGGGCTCGAGCGCTACACCTTC CAWSVGGLERYTF
TRBJ1-1 TRBV5-1 . . TGCGCCAGCAGCTTGACGGGTGAAACTGAAGCTTTCTTT CASSLTGETEAFF
TRBJ2-4 TRBV29-1 . . TGCAGCGCTGCAGTGGGGTTGGTTTTAGCCAAAAACATTCAGTACTTC CSAAVGLVLAKNIQYF
TRBJ2-3 TRBV11-3 . TRBD2 TGTGCCAGCAGCTTCCTCAGCGGGAGGGATACGCAGTATTTT CASSFLSGRDTQYF
TRBJ1-1 TRBV9 . . TGTGCCAGCAGCGTTTACCCTTTGAGGGCCGAGAACACTGAAGCTTTCTTT CASSVYPLRAENTEAFF
TRBJ2-7 TRBV9 . TRBD1 TGTGCCAGCAGCGGGGCCGGGACAGGGAATTGGGAGCAGTACTTC CASSGAGTGNWEQYF
TRBJ1-2 TRBV7-9 few TRBD1 TGTGCCAGCAGCTTCCTTGCCGGGACAGGAAATGGCTACACCTTC CASSFLAGTGNGYTF
TRBJ2-7 TRBV7-9 . TRBD2 TGTGCCAGCAGCTTAACCACTAGCGGGAGTACCTACGAGCAGTACTTC CASSLTTSGSTYEQYF
TRBJ2-7 TRBV5-6 . . TGTGCCAGCAGCTTGAGAGGAGGGGTCTACGAGCAGTACTTC CASSLRGGVYEQYF
TRBJ2-7 TRBV5-4 . . TGTGCCAGCAGCTTGGGACCATTGGGGAGCTACGAGCAGTACTTC CASSLGPLGSYEQYF
TRBJ1-4 TRBV25-1 . . TGTGCCAGCAGTGATCGACGGGGGCTGGATGAAAAACTGTTTTTT CASSDRRGLDEKLFF
TRBJ2-2 TRBV7-7 . . TGTGCCAGCAGCTTCCGGCAGGATAACACCGGGGAGCTGTTTTTT CASSFRQDNTGELFF
TRBJ2-7 TRBV28 . TRBD1 TGTGCCAGCAGTTTACAGACAGGGAGCTCCTACGAGCAGTACTTC CASSLQTGSSYEQYF
TRBJ2-7 TRBV27 once . TGTGCCAGCAGTTTATCCGCGGGATTGTCCTACGAGCAGTACTTC CASSLSAGLSYEQYF
TRBJ2-1 TRBV25-1 once TRBD2 TGTGCCAGCGCAGAGCGGGAGGGCCGCGATGAGCAGTTCTTC CASAEREGRDEQFF
TRBJ2-1 TRBV6-5 . TRBD1 TGTGCCAGCAGTTACTCGAATCAACAGGGGTACAATGAGCAGTTCTTC CASSYSNQQGYNEQFF
TRBJ1-3 TRBV7-2 . TRBD1 TGTGCCAGCAGCGGAAGGACAGGGGAAATGCGTGGAAACACCATATATTTT CASSGRTGEMRGNTIYF
TRBJ2-7 TRBV28 . . TGTGCCAGCAGCCGTTCCGGACAGCGAAGACTCTACGAGCAGTACTTC CASSRSGQRRLYEQYF
TRBJ2-3 TRBV7-9 . TRBD2 TGTGCCAGCAGCATACACGGACTAGCACAAGATACGCAGTATTTT CASSIHGLAQDTQYF
TRBJ2-1 TRBV19 . . TGTGCCAGTAGTAATGTCGTCAGTCATTCCTACAATGAGCAGTTCTTC CASSNVVSHSYNEQFF
TRBJ2-7 TRBV27 . . TGTGCCAGCAGTTTACAGCGGACTATCCCTGGGGAGCAGTACTTC CASSLQRTIPGEQYF
TRBJ2-1 TRBV28 few TRBD1 TGTGCCAGCAGTTACCAGGGGGCAAGGAATGAGCAGTTCTTC CASSYQGARNEQFF
TRBJ2-3 TRBV5-6 . TRBD2 TGTGCCAGCAGCTTTAATAGCGGGAGCACAGATACGCAGTATTTT CASSFNSGSTDTQYF
TRBJ2-3 TRBV9 . TRBD2 TGTGCCAGCAGCGCTAGCGGGAGGGAAGCAGATACGCAGTATTTT CASSASGREADTQYF
TRBJ2-3 TRBV4-3 . . TGCGCCAGCAGCCAAGATCTGACAGGATTAACAGATACGCAGTATTTT CASSQDLTGLTDTQYF
TRBJ1-5 TRBV6-1 once . TGTGCCAGCAGTGAAAACCGCGTCCGGCAGCCCCAGCATTTT CASSENRVRQPQHF
TRBJ2-2 TRBV4-3 . TRBD2 TGCGCCAGCAGCGGACCGGGTAGCGGGACCACCGGGGAGCTGTTTTTT CASSGPGSGTTGELFF
TRBJ1-2 TRBV6-5 . . TGTGCCAGCAGCAACGGGGCCCGAAGTTCCTATGGCTACACCTTC CASSNGARSSYGYTF
TRBJ2-7 TRBV7-6 once TRBD2 TGTGCCAGCAGCTTAGTCATATCTAGCGGGAGTCCCCACGAGCAGTACTTC CASSLVISSGSPHEQYF
TRBJ2-3 TRBV2 . . TGTGCCAGCCCCCGGGGTGATCCAGATACGCAGTATTTT CASPRGDPDTQYF
TRBJ1-2 TRBV20-1 once . TGCAGTGCTAGTGGGGGCGGTGGCTACACCTTC CSASGGGGYTF
TRBJ2-7 TRBV27 . TRBD2 TGTGCCAGCAGTTGGACTAGCGGACCTTCCTACGAGCAGTACTTC CASSWTSGPSYEQYF
TRBJ2-1 TRBV27 . TRBD1 TGTGCCAGCAGTTTATCACCCCAGGGGGCTGTTGAGCAGTTCTTC CASSLSPQGAVEQFF
TRBJ2-1 TRBV5-1 . . TGCGCCAGTTGCGACGGGAAAAACAATGAGCAGTTCTTC CASCDGKNNEQFF
TRBJ2-7 TRBV4-2 . . TGTGCCAGCAGCGGCCGGGACGGTTCTCCCTACGAGCAGTACTTC CASSGRDGSPYEQYF
TRBJ2-1 TRBV11-3 . TRBD2 TGTGCCAGCAGCTTAGCTAGCGGGATATACAATGAGCAGTTCTTC CASSLASGIYNEQFF
TRBJ1-2 TRBV19 . . TGTGCCAGTAGTACCCCGACAGGCTATGGCTACACCTTC CASSTPTGYGYTF
TRBJ2-7 TRBV7-8 once TRBD1 TGTGCCAGCAGGTACGACAGGGGCCACTCCTACGAGCAGTACTTC CASRYDRGHSYEQYF
TRBJ2-2 TRBV11-2 few . TGTGCCAGCAGCTTACAAGGGGAGCTGTTTTTT CASSLQGELFF
TRBJ2-1 TRBV5-6 . TRBD2 TGTGCCAGCACCCGCTCCGGGACTAGCGCCGTCGGTGAGCAGTTCTTC CASTRSGTSAVGEQFF
TRBJ2-5 TRBV18 . TRBD2 TGTGCCAGCACGCGAGCACTAGCGAACCAAGAGACCCAGTACTTC CASTRALANQETQYF
TRBJ2-1 TRBV13 . TRBD2 TGTGCCAGCAGCTTTGGCAGCGGGAAGTACAATGAGCAGTTCTTC CASSFGSGKYNEQFF